These T cell receptor beta chains were read from a single sample in a study of blood T cell repertoires in COVID-19. Sequenced by immunoSEQ multiplex PCR; TCRdb stores in-frame clones only, minus some. This sample has about 130,000 clones; around 73% occur once, and the top ten carry roughly 9.8%. The specimen sequenced was peripheral blood. These receptor sequences come from a man in his 60s who had recovered from COVID-19. CDR3s leave out the opening cysteine and the closing phenylalanine or tryptophan. The D gene is left open where the match is weak.

J gene: TRBJ2-1; V gene: TRBV6-2/TRBV6-3; D gene: NA; CDR3 protein: ASSLLPPEQF
J gene: TRBJ1-1; V gene: TRBV9; D gene: NA; CDR3 protein: ASSKDGGEAF
J gene: TRBJ2-2; V gene: TRBV6-1; D gene: NA; CDR3 protein: ASSALRRAGTFTGELF
J gene: TRBJ1-4; V gene: TRBV28; D gene: TRBD1; CDR3 protein: ASSLDRDRGQLF
J gene: TRBJ2-3; V gene: TRBV4-2; D gene: NA; CDR3 protein: ASSQDGRGGTDTQY
J gene: TRBJ2-5; V gene: TRBV5-4; D gene: NA; CDR3 protein: ASSLDQKETQY
J gene: TRBJ1-1; V gene: TRBV27; D gene: NA; CDR3 protein: ASRDPQQTSNTEAF
J gene: TRBJ2-4; V gene: TRBV15; D gene: NA; CDR3 protein: ATSRDLGLAKNIQY
J gene: TRBJ2-7; V gene: TRBV6-5; D gene: NA; CDR3 protein: ASSLKQYEQY
J gene: TRBJ1-1; V gene: TRBV14; D gene: TRBD1; CDR3 protein: ASSRGRFSEAF
J gene: TRBJ1-6; V gene: TRBV7-2; D gene: TRBD1; CDR3 protein: ASSFDRGASPLH
J gene: TRBJ1-1; V gene: TRBV3-1/TRBV3-2; D gene: NA; CDR3 protein: ASSQDPAGWAEAF
J gene: TRBJ2-5; V gene: TRBV6-5; D gene: TRBD1; CDR3 protein: ASRRQGAGETQY
J gene: TRBJ1-4; V gene: TRBV5-1; D gene: NA; CDR3 protein: ASSLAGTPGEKLF
J gene: TRBJ2-3; V gene: TRBV4-3; D gene: TRBD2; CDR3 protein: ASSQVTQKRGAIDTQY
J gene: TRBJ2-1; V gene: TRBV30; D gene: TRBD2; CDR3 protein: AWTLGLAGGREDEQF
J gene: TRBJ1-1; V gene: TRBV27; D gene: TRBD1; CDR3 protein: ASSLVPGGFTEAF
J gene: TRBJ1-3; V gene: TRBV4-3; D gene: TRBD1; CDR3 protein: ASSQLTGGGNTIY
J gene: TRBJ1-5; V gene: TRBV6-1; D gene: NA; CDR3 protein: ASSETGAYQPQH